The TCR beta chain under discussion was sequenced for a study of vaccination effects on CD4 cells after COVID-19. For the study at large: Cultures of about 2 million PBMC per well contained 9 to 10 IU/ml IL-2 plus 10 ug/ml peptides. Study-level results: Marked clonal contraction of both clone types appeared late after vaccination. There were few convalescent patients in the study and no early post-infection timepoints.

The assay was immunoSEQ multiplex PCR, and TCRdb's table has in-frame clones only and misses some. The sample carries approximately 60,000 clones, nearly 80% recorded once. With regard to this clone: Its antigen is as yet unknown.

This CDR3 is 12 amino acids long. V was clipped by 5 bases and J by 4 bases, with 9 bases between them. From germline, CDR1 is SGHRS and CDR2 YFSETQ. Following a roughly 9-day culture, CD4+ T cells were purified. Participants received two doses of either the BNT162b2 or mRNA-1273 vaccine. Cells had half their medium changed to IL-2 medium on days 3 and 7. The rearrangement uses TRBV5-1 and TRBJ1-2; D gene unclear. The source was CD4+ T cells from PBMCs cultured without peptide, collected after COVID-19 vaccination. The sequence was obtained from a human donor who received a COVID-19 vaccine. The DNA for the CDR3 is TGCGCCAGCAGAGGAGCTATCTATGGCTACACCTTC. Its protein is CASRGAIYGYTF. Variable domain in full (rest from reference TRBV5-1 and TRBJ1-2): KAGVTQTPRYLIKTRGQQVTLSCSPISGHRSVSWYQQTPGQGLQFLFEYFSETQRNKGNFPGRFSGRQFSNSRSEMNVSTLELGDSALYLCASRGAIYGYTFGSGTRLTVV.